The text below deals with one T cell receptor beta chain. Its cognate antigen has yet to be identified. Base qualities are missing; no much larger clone stands one base away. The trial excluded patients who had a history of autoimmune disease or who were on systemic immunosuppression. Peripheral blood for TCR sequencing was collected from all dose cohorts at baseline, on cycle 4 day 1, and on cycle 7 day 1. The samples were taken from a phase I, first-in-human, multicenter, open-label dose-escalation trial of ivuxolimab. Adults with locally advanced or metastatic melanoma, renal cell carcinoma, hepatocellular carcinoma or head and neck squamous cell carcinoma were enrolled in the trial. CD4+ and CD8+ T cells were sorted separately from peripheral blood before TCR sequencing. For sequencing of the TCRbeta CDR3 region, genomic DNA was extracted from the sorted cells. The immunoSEQ Assay was used to sequence the TCRbeta CDR3 regions. Sourced from immuneACCESS, this table was stored by TCRdb with only in-frame sequences that have V and J called. A share of the clones is absent; for the studies checked, an unresolved V gene accounts for under half, and the remainder has no known explanation. The sample has 60,000 to 100,000 clones on record, around 87% of them singletons. The top ten constitute around 0.54% of the sample.

These data originate in a study of OX40 agonist ivuxolimab in advanced cancers. Turning to the overall study: Ivuxolimab was an agonistic, fully human IgG2 monoclonal antibody directed against OX40 (CD134), a costimulatory receptor. Patients were allowed to have had prior anti-PD-1, anti-PD-L1 or anti-CTLA-4 therapy, and about 40% of the dose-escalation patients had been treated with checkpoint inhibitors. Partial responses occurred in three dose-escalation patients: two with cutaneous melanoma and one with hepatocellular carcinoma. In the dose-escalation cohort, nearly 85% of patients were male, and the mean age was roughly 60 years with a range of roughly 20 to 80. Of the roughly 50 dose-escalation patients, hepatocellular carcinoma was present in some 19, melanoma in around 15, renal cell carcinoma in 9 and head and neck cancer in 9. Intravenous ivuxolimab was administered to patients every 2 weeks at six dose levels: 0.01, 0.1, 0.3, 1.5, 3 and 10 mg/kg. The monotherapy dose-escalation portion (N of about 50 patients) of the phase I ivuxolimab trial is reported in the paper. Peripheral TCRbeta sequencing aimed to test whether ivuxolimab altered TCR sequence diversity and caused clonal T-cell expansion. General conclusions and limits of the study: On average, CD8+ T cells showed more expanded clones than CD4+ T cells after ivuxolimab. Low levels of normalized T-cell clonal expansion were also seen in some patients who did not respond. In partial responders in the 0.1-3.0 mg/kg groups, normalized peripheral clonal expansion was found to be among the lowest, especially among CD8+ T cells. The antigen specificity of the peripheral T cells that underwent clonal expansion was not determined. At doses from 0.1 to 3.0 mg/kg, clonal expansion was seen in both CD4+ and CD8+ blood T cells between baseline and week 6.

CDR1 and CDR2 are drawn from the germline V gene: SGHRS, YFSETQ. Taken from cysteine to phenylalanine, the CDR3 has 20 residues. This entry keeps only the CDR3 DNA: 60 bases, framed from base 1. V gives up 4 bases and J gives up 1 base, and the segment between their germline ends measures 29 bases. The sample in question was CD4+ or CD8+ T cells sorted from blood, obtained in a trial of the OX40 agonist ivuxolimab. The sequence was collected from an adult with an advanced solid tumor such as melanoma, head and neck, liver or kidney cancer. The sequence links TRBV5-1 to TRBJ2-5; there is no confident call for the D gene. The CDR3 reads CASSVNPLLWATGPQETQYF. The DNA sequence is TGCGCCAGCAGCGTAAATCCTTTACTGTGGGCTACTGGTCCCCAAGAGACCCAGTACTTC.